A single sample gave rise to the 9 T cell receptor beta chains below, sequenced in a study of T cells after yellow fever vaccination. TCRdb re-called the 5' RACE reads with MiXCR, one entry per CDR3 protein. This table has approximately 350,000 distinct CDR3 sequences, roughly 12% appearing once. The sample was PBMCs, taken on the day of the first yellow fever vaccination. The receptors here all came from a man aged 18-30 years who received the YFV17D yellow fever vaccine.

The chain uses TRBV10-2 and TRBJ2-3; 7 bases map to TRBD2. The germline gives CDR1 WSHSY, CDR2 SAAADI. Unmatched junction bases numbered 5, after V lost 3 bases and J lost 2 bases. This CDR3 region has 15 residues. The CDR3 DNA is TGCGCCAGCAGTGACGCGGGGGTACCCACAGATACGCAGTATTTT. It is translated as CASSDAGVPTDTQYF.

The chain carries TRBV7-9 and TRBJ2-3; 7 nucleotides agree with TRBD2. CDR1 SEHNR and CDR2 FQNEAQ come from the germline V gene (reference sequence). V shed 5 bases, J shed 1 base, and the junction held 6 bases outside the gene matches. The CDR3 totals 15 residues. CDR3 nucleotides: TGTGCCAGCAGCACCAGTGGGGGGGGCACAGATACGCAGTATTTT. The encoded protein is CASSTSGGGTDTQYF.

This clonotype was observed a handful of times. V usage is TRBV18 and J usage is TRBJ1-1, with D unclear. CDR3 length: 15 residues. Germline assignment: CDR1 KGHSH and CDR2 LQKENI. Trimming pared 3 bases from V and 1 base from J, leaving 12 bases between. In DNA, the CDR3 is TGTGCCAGCTCACCGGGGTTCGAGGGGAACACTGAAGCTTTCTTT. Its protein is CASSPGFEGNTEAFF.

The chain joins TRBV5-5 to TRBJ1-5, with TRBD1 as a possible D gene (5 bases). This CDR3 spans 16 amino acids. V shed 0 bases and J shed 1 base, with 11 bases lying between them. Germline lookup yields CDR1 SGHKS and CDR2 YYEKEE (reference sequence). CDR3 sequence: CASSLAGPGSNQPQHF. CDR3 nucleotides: TGTGCCAGCAGCTTGGCGGGGCCTGGGAGCAATCAGCCCCAGCATTTT.

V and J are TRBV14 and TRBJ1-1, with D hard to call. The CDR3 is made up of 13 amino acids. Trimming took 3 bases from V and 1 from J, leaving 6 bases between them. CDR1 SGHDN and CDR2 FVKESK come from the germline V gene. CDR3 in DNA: TGTGCCAGCAGCCAGAGACCGAACACTGAAGCTTTCTTT. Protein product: CASSQRPNTEAFF.

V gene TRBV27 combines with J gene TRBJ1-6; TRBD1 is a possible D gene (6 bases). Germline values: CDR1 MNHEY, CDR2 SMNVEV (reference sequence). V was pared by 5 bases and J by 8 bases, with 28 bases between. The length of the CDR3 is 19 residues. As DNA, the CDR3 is TGTGCCAGCAGTCCGCAGTGGGGCCTACGCGGGGGGCACGATTCACCCCTCCACTTT. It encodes CASSPQWGLRGGHDSPLHF.

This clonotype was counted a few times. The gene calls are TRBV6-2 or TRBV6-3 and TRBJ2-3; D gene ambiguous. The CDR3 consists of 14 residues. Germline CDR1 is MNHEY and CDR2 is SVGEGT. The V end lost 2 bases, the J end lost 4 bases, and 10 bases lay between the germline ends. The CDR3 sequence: CASSYLVSADTQYF. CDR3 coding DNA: TGTGCCAGCAGTTACCTGGTTTCCGCAGATACGCAGTATTTT.

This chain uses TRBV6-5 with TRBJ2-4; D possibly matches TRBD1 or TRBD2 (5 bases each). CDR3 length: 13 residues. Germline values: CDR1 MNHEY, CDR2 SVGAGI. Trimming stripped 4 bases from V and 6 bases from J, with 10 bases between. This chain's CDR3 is CASSWDGRNIQYF. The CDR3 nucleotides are TGTGCCAGCAGTTGGGACGGGCGAAACATTCAGTACTTC.

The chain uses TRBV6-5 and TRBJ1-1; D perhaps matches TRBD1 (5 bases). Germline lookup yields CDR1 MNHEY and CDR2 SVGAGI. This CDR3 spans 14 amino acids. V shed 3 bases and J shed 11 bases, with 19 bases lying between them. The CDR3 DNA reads TGTGCCAGCAGTTATGAAACAGGTTCGAGGGTGGCTTTCTTT. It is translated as CASSYETGSRVAFF.